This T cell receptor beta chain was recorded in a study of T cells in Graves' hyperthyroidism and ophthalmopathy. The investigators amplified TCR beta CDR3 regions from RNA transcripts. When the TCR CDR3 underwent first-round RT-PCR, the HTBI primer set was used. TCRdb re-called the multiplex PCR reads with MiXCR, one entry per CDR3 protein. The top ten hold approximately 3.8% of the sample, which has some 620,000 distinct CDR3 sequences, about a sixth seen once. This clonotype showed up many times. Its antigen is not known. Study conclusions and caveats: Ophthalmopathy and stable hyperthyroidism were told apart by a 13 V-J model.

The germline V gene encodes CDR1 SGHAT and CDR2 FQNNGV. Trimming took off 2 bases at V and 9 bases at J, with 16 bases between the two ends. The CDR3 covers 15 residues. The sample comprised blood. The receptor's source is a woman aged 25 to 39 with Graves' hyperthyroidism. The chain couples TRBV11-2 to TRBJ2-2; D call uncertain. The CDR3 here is CASSLLTNRDRELFF. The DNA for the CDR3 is TGTGCCAGCAGCTTATTAACTAACCGAGACCGGGAGCTGTTTTTT.